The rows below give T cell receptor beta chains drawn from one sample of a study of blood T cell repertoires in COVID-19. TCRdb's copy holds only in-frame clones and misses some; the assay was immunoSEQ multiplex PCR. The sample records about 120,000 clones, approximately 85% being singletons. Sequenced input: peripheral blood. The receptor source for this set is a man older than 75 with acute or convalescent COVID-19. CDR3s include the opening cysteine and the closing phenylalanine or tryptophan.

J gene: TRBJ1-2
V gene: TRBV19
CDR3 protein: CASSIVGTGSNYGYTF

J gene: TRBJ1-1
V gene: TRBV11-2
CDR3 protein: CASSRGQGGTEAFF

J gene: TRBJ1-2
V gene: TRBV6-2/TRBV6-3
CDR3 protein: CASSRLTGLSADYTF

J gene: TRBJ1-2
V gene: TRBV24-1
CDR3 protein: CATSGSDRGRNYGYTF

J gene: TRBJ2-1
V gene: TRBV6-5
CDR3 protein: CASIPTSGGYNEQFF

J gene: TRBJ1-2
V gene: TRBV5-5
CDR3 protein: CASSLWDRDYGYTF

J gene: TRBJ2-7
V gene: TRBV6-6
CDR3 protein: CASSPTGYEQYF

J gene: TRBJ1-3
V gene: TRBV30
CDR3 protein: CAWSVLLGNTIYF

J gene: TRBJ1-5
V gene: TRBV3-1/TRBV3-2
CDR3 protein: CASSHLGTGRPQHF

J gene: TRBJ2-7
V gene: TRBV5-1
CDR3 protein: CASSLSTGGIYEQYF

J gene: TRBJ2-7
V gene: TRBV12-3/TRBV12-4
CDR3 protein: CASSLAHTEQYF

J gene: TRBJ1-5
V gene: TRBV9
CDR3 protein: CASSVEGDSNQPQHF

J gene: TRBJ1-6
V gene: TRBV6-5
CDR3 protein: CASSSTGKSHLALHF

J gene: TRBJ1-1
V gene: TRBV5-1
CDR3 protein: CASSLAGGNTEAFF